The clone carrying this TCR beta chain has only a few counts. Its matching antigen is unknown. V dropped 1 base and J dropped 4 bases, with 6 bases sitting between them. Germline CDR1 reads SGHRS; CDR2 reads YFSETQ. The CDR3 extends over 13 amino acids. Prepared TCR beta cDNA libraries contained unique molecular identifiers. MiXCR, applied by TCRdb to the PCR reads, yields one record per CDR3 protein. The data contain 430,000 or so distinct CDR3 sequences, 30% to 45% of them singletons. These data are taken from a study of post-analysis software for immune sequencing data. On the study more broadly: The study covered relapsing-remitting, secondary progressive and progressive-relapsing courses of multiple sclerosis.

Notes on the study in general: Controls' normalized Chao1 diversity significantly exceeded that of multiple sclerosis patients. Five TRBV segments, including TRBV5-6, TRBV5-1 and TRBV20-1, were more frequent in patients than controls. The authors found that F measure strongly co-clustered same-batch samples.

Material: blood. The chain has TRBV5-1 and TRBJ2-1; no reliable D call. The sequence derives from a girl aged 2 to 9 with multiple sclerosis. The CDR3, as DNA: TGCGCCAGCAGCTTGAATTTGTACAATGAGCAGTTCTTC. Translating gives CASSLNLYNEQFF.